The clone carrying this T cell receptor (beta chain) was counted many times. The antigen is undetermined. This entry comes from a study of T-cell memory formation after mild COVID-19. Study findings and constraints: Contracting clones, day 15 to 85, had balanced CD4/CD8, and later expanders favored CD4+.

V shed 5 bases and J 9 bases; nucleotides not matched to a gene: 4. There are 13 residues in the CDR3. Looked up from germline, CDR1 is SGHTA and CDR2 is FQGNSA. Using constant-segment primers, 5'RACE produced TCR alpha and TCR beta cDNA libraries carrying sample barcodes and UMIs. Using its own MiXCR run on the 5' RACE reads, TCRdb lists one record per CDR3 protein. The table shows roughly 29,000 distinct CDR3 sequences, with 9.5% to 15% occurring only once. Material for sequencing was PBMCs or a T cell subset sorted from them (not recorded which). The receptor was isolated from an adult woman who had mild COVID-19 (a few samples of this study predate the infection). Cell type and time point are not known. The chain employs TRBV7-2 and TRBJ2-1, with 10 bases fitting TRBD1. CDR3 protein: CASSSRDRGEQFF. CDR3 nucleotide sequence: TGTGCCAGCAGCAGCCGGGACAGGGGTGAGCAGTTCTTC. Full variable domain (rest looked up from reference TRBV7-2 and TRBJ2-1): GAGVSQSPSNKVTEKGKDVELRCDPISGHTALYWYRQSLGQGLEFLIYFQGNSAPDKSGLPSDRFSAERTGGSVSTLTIQRTQQEDSAVYLCASSSRDRGEQFFGPGTRLTVL.